Below are 21 T cell receptor beta chains sequenced from a single sample in a study of early stage breast cancer tumors. Sequenced by immunoSEQ multiplex PCR; TCRdb stores in-frame clones only, minus some. The data contain 5,900 or so clones, 55% to 75% of them seen just once; the ten biggest clones take up around 10%. The sequenced sample was breast tumor tissue. The receptors come from a person between 55 and 70 years old with breast cancer.

As DNA, the CDR3 is TGTGCCAGCAGCTTGGGAGGGTCCGCCTACGAGCAGTACTTC. Protein product: CASSLGGSAYEQYF. This sequence joins TRBV5-4 and TRBJ2-7; D perhaps matches TRBD2 (5 bases). Germline V gene data show CDR1 as SGHNT and CDR2 as YYREEE (reference sequence). The length of the CDR3 is 14 residues. The V end was cut by 0 bases, the J end by 2 bases, with 9 bases between.

The rearrangement uses TRBV19 and TRBJ2-1; no clear D gene. The germline gives CDR1 LNHDA, CDR2 SQIVND (reference sequence). The CDR3 is 14 amino acids. V was clipped by 2 bases and J by 2 bases, with 7 bases between them. CDR3 DNA: TGTGCCAGTAGTATATTGACCACCTACAATGAGCAGTTCTTC. Translation gives CASSILTTYNEQFF.

This clone has only one observation. The gene calls are TRBV7-9 and TRBJ1-4; no reliable D call. This CDR3 contains 14 residues. The V and J ends lost 0 bases and 8 bases respectively, with 10 bases between them. Germline V gives CDR1 SEHNR, CDR2 FQNEAQ (reference sequence). The CDR3 region has the DNA TGTGCCAGCAGCTTAGCGGGCGGGCCCGAAAAACTGTTTTTT. Translation gives CASSLAGGPEKLFF.

J is TRBJ2-5 and V is TRBV2; 11 bases agree with TRBD2. CDR3 size: 13 residues. V gave up 4 bases and J gave up 7 bases; unmatched junction bases: 2. Germline V gene sequence: CDR1 SNHLY, CDR2 FYNNEI. The CDR3 bases are TGTGCCAGCAGTGGTGGGACTAGCGGGACCCAGTACTTC. It specifies CASSGGTSGTQYF.

The chain recombines TRBV27 with TRBJ2-5; TRBD2 agrees at 8 bases. This CDR3 is 17 amino acids long. In germline, CDR1 is MNHEY, CDR2 SMNVEV (reference sequence). Trimming cost V 3 bases and J 1 base; bases outside gene matches: 10. The CDR3 DNA is TGTGCCAGCAGTTTCCGGGGGGGCACAGTTTTCCAAGAGACCCAGTACTTC. Its protein is CASSFRGGTVFQETQYF.

The chain uses TRBV30 and TRBJ1-4; D perhaps matches TRBD1 (5 bases). The germline V gene has CDR1 GTSNPN and CDR2 SVGIG (reference sequence). The V end was cut by 2 bases, the J end by 3 bases, with 16 bases between. The CDR3 extends over 16 amino acids. The CDR3 loop reads CAWSSFPGTSNEKLFF. The CDR3 bases are TGTGCCTGGAGTTCCTTCCCCGGGACTTCTAATGAAAAACTGTTTTTT.

The chain has TRBV6-5 and TRBJ2-7; a weak D match, TRBD2 (5 bases). Between the trimmed V and J ends, which lost 6 bases and 3 bases, there was a span of 12 bases. This CDR3 spans 13 amino acids. Looked up from germline, CDR1 is MNHEY and CDR2 is SVGAGI. The CDR3 loop reads CASSVARGYEQYF. The CDR3 DNA reads TGTGCCAGCAGCGTAGCGAGAGGCTACGAGCAGTACTTC.

This clone was detected only once. The rearrangement uses TRBV7-8 and TRBJ1-3; perhaps TRBD1 as D (6 bases). The CDR3 consists of 15 residues. Trimming shortened V by 3 bases and J by 0 bases, and 9 bases separated the two germline ends. The germline CDR1 and CDR2 sequences are SGHVS and FQNEAQ. The CDR3 DNA sequence: TGTGCCAGCAGCTTTCAGGGGTCCTCTGGAAACACCATATATTTT. As protein: CASSFQGSSGNTIYF.

V usage is TRBV10-3 and J usage is TRBJ2-1; perhaps TRBD2 as D (7 bases). Germline lookup yields CDR1 ENHRY and CDR2 SYGVKD. This CDR3 spans 13 amino acids. Trimming cost V 6 bases and J 8 bases, with 14 bases left between them. CDR3 DNA sequence: TGTGCCATCAGCGGGGGGCCGGGGGATGAGCAGTTCTTC. It is translated as CAISGGPGDEQFF.

This chain joins TRBV5-6 and TRBJ2-5; a possible D gene is TRBD1 (5 bases). Per the germline V gene, CDR1 is SGHDT and CDR2 is YYEEEE. The V end lost 4 bases, the J end lost 2 bases, and 12 bases lay between the germline ends. The CDR3 length is 14 residues. CDR3 residues: CASSLTVTQETQYF. The CDR3 DNA is TGTGCCAGCAGCCTGACAGTGACTCAAGAGACCCAGTACTTC.

The J gene is TRBJ1-4, the V gene TRBV14, with D uncertain. Trimming cost V 3 bases and J 8 bases, with 10 bases left between them. Per germline, CDR1 SGHDN and CDR2 FVKESK. The CDR3 is made up of 13 amino acids. This CDR3 is CASSQNTGEKLFF. The CDR3 nucleotides are TGTGCCAGCAGCCAGAACACGGGCGAAAAACTGTTTTTT.

A few counts support this clone. J is TRBJ1-5 and V is TRBV7-9; no clear D. The V end was cut by 3 bases, the J end by 6 bases, with 9 bases between. CDR1 is SEHNR, CDR2 FQNEAQ, per germline (reference sequence). There are 13 residues in the CDR3. CDR3 sequence reads: CASSLLAGQPQHF. The CDR3 DNA is TGTGCCAGCAGCTTGCTGGCGGGTCAGCCCCAGCATTTT.

This clone was counted between two and nine times. The chain joins TRBV27 to TRBJ2-1; unclear D gene. The ends were cut back, 3 bases at V and 3 bases at J, with 3 bases in the middle. The germline V gene has CDR1 MNHEY and CDR2 SMNVEV (reference sequence). The CDR3 consists of 12 residues. The CDR3 DNA is TGTGCCAGCAGTTTTGGCTACAATGAGCAGTTCTTC. This translates into CASSFGYNEQFF.

The rearrangement links TRBV19 to TRBJ2-7; 12 bases agree with TRBD2. Germline CDR1 is LNHDA and CDR2 is SQIVND (reference sequence). The CDR3 has 15 residues. V lost 5 bases and J lost 5; bases outside the gene matches: 7. CDR3 nucleotide sequence: TGTGCCAGTAGTGAAAGACTAGCGGGAGTGAACGAGCAGTACTTC. Its translation is CASSERLAGVNEQYF.

J is TRBJ1-3 and V is TRBV5-5; TRBD1 might be the D (6 bases). V lost 4 bases to trimming and J lost 0 bases, with 11 bases between them. Germline CDR1 reads SGHKS; CDR2 reads YYEKEE (reference sequence). The CDR3 is 15 amino acids. Here the CDR3 reads CASSPDSLSGNTIYF. The CDR3 DNA reads as TGTGCCAGCAGCCCGGACAGCCTCTCTGGAAACACCATATATTTT.

The chain is built from TRBV6-1 and TRBJ2-1; D unclear. Between the trimmed V and J ends, which lost 3 bases and 2 bases, there was a span of 17 bases. Per the germline V gene, CDR1 is MNHNS and CDR2 is SASEGT. The CDR3 totals 17 residues. In nucleotides, the CDR3 is TGTGCCAGCAGTGACCCGCAAGGCAGCAACCCCTACAATGAGCAGTTCTTC. It encodes CASSDPQGSNPYNEQFF.

This clone occurred a few times. The V gene is TRBV30, the J gene TRBJ2-1, with 8 bases fitting TRBD2. This CDR3 spans 15 amino acids. J lost 9 bases, V lost 0 bases, and 10 bases had no gene match. Germline CDR1 GTSNPN, CDR2 SVGIG (reference sequence). The DNA for the CDR3 is TGTGCCTGGAGTGTGATCTCCAGCGGGAGAAGTGAGCAGTTCTTC. Amino acids: CAWSVISSGRSEQFF.

The chain recombines TRBV29-1 with TRBJ1-3; D may be TRBD1 (5 bases). This CDR3 has 13 residues. Germline values: CDR1 SQVTM, CDR2 ANQGSEA. The germline V and J ends were trimmed by 7 bases and 4 bases, with 14 bases remaining between them. In DNA form, the CDR3 reads TGCAGCGGAGGTGGGGGTGAAGGAAACACCATATATTTT. Amino acid sequence: CSGGGGEGNTIYF. Full variable domain (missing parts from reference TRBV29-1 and TRBJ1-3): SAVISQKPSRDICQRGTSLTIQCQVDSQVTMMFWYRQQPGQSLTLIATANQGSEATYESGFVIDKFPISRPNLTFSTLTVSNMSPEDSSIYLCSGGGGEGNTIYFGEGSWLTVV.

The J gene is TRBJ2-7, the V gene TRBV5-4; D remains ambiguous. V lost 3 bases to trimming and J lost 2 bases, with 15 bases between them. Germline CDR1 SGHNT, CDR2 YYREEE (reference sequence). The CDR3 runs to 15 residues. The DNA for the CDR3 is TGTGCCAGCAGCTCGTCCAACCGGGCAACCTACGAGCAGTACTTC. Translating it yields CASSSSNRATYEQYF.

This clone has just a few counts. V is TRBV5-5 and J is TRBJ2-5; no reliable D call. Germline loops: CDR1 SGHKS, CDR2 YYEKEE (reference sequence). The CDR3 totals 12 residues. Trimming shortened V by 1 base and J by 2 bases, and 3 bases separated the two germline ends. This CDR3 is CASSLTQETQYF. CDR3 nucleotides: TGTGCCAGCAGCTTGACACAAGAGACCCAGTACTTC.

CDR3 DNA sequence: TGTGCCAGCAGCTTAGAGGTAGGGGGGCATCAGCCCCAGCATTTT. The encoded protein is CASSLEVGGHQPQHF. The chain combines TRBV7-9 with TRBJ1-5; TRBD1 is a possible D gene (6 bases). The germline CDR1 and CDR2 sequences are SEHNR and FQNEAQ (reference sequence). This CDR3 has 15 residues. V lost 1 base and J lost 5, with 12 bases in between.